This T cell receptor (beta chain) stems from a study of shared clonotypes between healthy human individuals. Investigators spread the genomic DNA of each subset evenly over several immunoSEQ plates. The repertoire was sequenced with immunoSEQ multiplex PCR; TCRdb's copy has only in-frame clones and lacks some. The sample has some 900,000 clones, around three quarters seen once. In the case of this clone: Its antigen remains unknown.

Donors, without exception, were Caucasian adults residing in Nashville, Tennessee. Study-wide results and caveats: Rarefaction gave evidence that sorted-subset sequencing remained incomplete despite large depth. Clonotypes shared by all four donors outscored non-shared clonotypes in generation probability.

The sequencing sample was made of memory CD4+ T cells sorted from blood. Indicated subset: CD45RA-negative fraction. The source of this sequence is a young man in good health.

CDR3 coding DNA: TGCGCCAGCAGCCCCGGGACGGCGAACACCGGGGAGCTGTTTTTT. This gives the protein CASSPGTANTGELFF. This chain uses TRBV5-1 with TRBJ2-2, with D perhaps matching TRBD1 or TRBD2 (5 bases each). V was shortened by 4 bases and J by 0 bases, with 10 bases between the two germline ends. CDR3 length: 15 residues. Germline V lookup: CDR1 SGHRS, CDR2 YFSETQ.